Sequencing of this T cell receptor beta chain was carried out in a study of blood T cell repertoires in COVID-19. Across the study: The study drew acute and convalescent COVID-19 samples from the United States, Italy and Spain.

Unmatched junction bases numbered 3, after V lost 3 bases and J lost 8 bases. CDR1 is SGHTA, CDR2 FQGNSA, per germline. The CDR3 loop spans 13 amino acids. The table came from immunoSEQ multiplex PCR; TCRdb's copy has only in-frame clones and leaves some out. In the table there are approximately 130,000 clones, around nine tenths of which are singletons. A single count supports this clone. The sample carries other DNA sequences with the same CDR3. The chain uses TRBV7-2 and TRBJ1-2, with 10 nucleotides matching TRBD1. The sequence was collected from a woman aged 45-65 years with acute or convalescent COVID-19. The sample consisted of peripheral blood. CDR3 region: CASSLGQGRGYTF. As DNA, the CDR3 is TGTGCCAGCAGCTTGGGACAGGGGAGAGGCTACACCTTC.